This TCR beta chain was captured by sequencing in a study of T-cell reconstitution after alpha-beta-depleted transplantation in children. Unique molecular identifiers were incorporated into the prepared TCRbeta library. TCRdb re-analysed the PCR reads in MiXCR, keeping a single row per CDR3 protein. The sample lists 350,000 to 400,000 distinct CDR3 sequences, around 21% seen once, with approximately 3.8% in the top ten. This specimen was PBMCs from the stem cell graft donor, taken from the stem cell graft. The TCR originated in a human donor who donated a stem cell graft to a child with acute myeloid leukemia.

Here the CDR3 reads CASSGQGASNYGYTF. Here the CDR3 DNA reads TGTGCCAGCAGTGGACAGGGGGCCTCCAACTATGGCTACACCTTC. The V and J genes are TRBV27 and TRBJ1-2, with 11 bases identical to TRBD1. The ends lost 5 bases at V and 2 bases at J; junction bases unmatched: 4. CDR3 size: 15 residues. Germline lookup yields CDR1 MNHEY and CDR2 SMNVEV (reference sequence).